This is a list of T cell receptor beta chains from one sample in a study of T cell changes during pregnancy in multiple sclerosis. Clones were read by immunoSEQ multiplex PCR, and TCRdb kept only the in-frame ones, dropping some. The table includes around 50,000 clones, around 90% detected once. This material consisted of CD4+ T cells from peripheral blood mononuclear cells, taken after pregnancy. These receptors all stem from a female donor in good health, enrolled as a control in a pregnancy study. The CDR3 runs from the conserved cysteine through the conserved F or W. D genes are given only for firm matches. Some rows have no size entry. The others give once, few or many, or a class for an expanded clone.

d_call: TRBD2; clone_size: -; j_call: TRBJ2-7; v_call: TRBV11-2; cdr3_aa: CASSVGGALAGVEQYF; cdr3_nt: TGTGCCAGCAGCGTAGGGGGGGCGCTAGCGGGAGTCGAGCAGTACTTC
d_call: TRBD2; clone_size: -; j_call: TRBJ2-7; v_call: TRBV4-2; cdr3_aa: CASSQASGSSHEQYF; cdr3_nt: TGTGCCAGCAGCCAAGCTAGCGGGAGTTCCCACGAGCAGTACTTC
d_call: -; clone_size: -; j_call: TRBJ2-7; v_call: TRBV5-4; cdr3_aa: CASSSPTYEQYF; cdr3_nt: TGTGCCAGCAGCTCCCCCACCTACGAGCAGTACTTC
d_call: TRBD1; clone_size: -; j_call: TRBJ2-7; v_call: TRBV6-5; cdr3_aa: CASRRTGSSYEQYF; cdr3_nt: TGTGCCAGCAGGCGGACAGGGAGCTCCTACGAGCAGTACTTC
d_call: TRBD1; clone_size: -; j_call: TRBJ1-5; v_call: TRBV5-4; cdr3_aa: CASSLDRGGPQHF; cdr3_nt: TGTGCCAGCAGCTTGGACAGGGGTGGGCCCCAGCATTTT
d_call: -; clone_size: -; j_call: TRBJ2-7; v_call: TRBV28; cdr3_aa: CASSPRQEQYF; cdr3_nt: TGTGCCAGCAGTCCGAGACAGGAGCAGTACTTC
d_call: TRBD1; clone_size: -; j_call: TRBJ2-7; v_call: TRBV28; cdr3_aa: CASSQPGQFSYEQYF; cdr3_nt: TGTGCCAGCAGTCAACCGGGACAGTTCTCCTACGAGCAGTACTTC
d_call: TRBD1; clone_size: -; j_call: TRBJ2-1; v_call: TRBV5-1; cdr3_aa: CASSSDRVGNEQFF; cdr3_nt: TGCGCCAGCAGCTCCGACAGGGTGGGGAATGAGCAGTTCTTC
d_call: TRBD2; clone_size: -; j_call: TRBJ2-3; v_call: TRBV6-1; cdr3_aa: CASSGPAGDITYTQYF; cdr3_nt: TGTGCCAGCAGTGGGCCAGCGGGGGATATCACATATACGCAGTATTTT
d_call: -; clone_size: -; j_call: TRBJ1-5; v_call: TRBV10-2; cdr3_aa: CASSEWTVGNQPQHF; cdr3_nt: TGCGCCAGCAGTGAGTGGACAGTAGGCAATCAGCCCCAGCATTTT
d_call: -; clone_size: once; j_call: TRBJ2-3; v_call: TRBV7-9; cdr3_aa: CASSLGDSATDTQYF; cdr3_nt: TGTGCCAGCAGCTTAGGGGACTCAGCAACAGATACGCAGTATTTT
d_call: -; clone_size: -; j_call: TRBJ2-3; v_call: TRBV2; cdr3_aa: CASSEQAGGIGDTQYF; cdr3_nt: TGTGCCAGCAGTGAGCAGGCGGGCGGCATAGGAGATACGCAGTATTTT
d_call: -; clone_size: -; j_call: TRBJ1-4; v_call: TRBV7-9; cdr3_aa: CASSSPQGNEKLFF; cdr3_nt: TGTGCCAGCAGCTCTCCACAGGGAAATGAAAAACTGTTTTTT
d_call: TRBD2; clone_size: -; j_call: TRBJ2-7; v_call: TRBV29-1; cdr3_aa: CSVAPRGNRGNSYEQYF; cdr3_nt: TGCAGCGTTGCCCCGCGGGGGAACCGAGGGAACTCCTACGAGCAGTACTTC
d_call: TRBD1; clone_size: -; j_call: TRBJ1-4; v_call: TRBV10-3; cdr3_aa: CAIKRTGTTDEKLFF; cdr3_nt: TGTGCCATCAAGCGGACAGGGACTACTGATGAAAAACTGTTTTTT
d_call: -; clone_size: -; j_call: TRBJ2-1; v_call: TRBV20-1; cdr3_aa: CSASGYNEQFF; cdr3_nt: TGCAGTGCTAGCGGGTACAATGAGCAGTTCTTC
d_call: -; clone_size: -; j_call: TRBJ1-1; v_call: TRBV2; cdr3_aa: CASNGGLWGVTEAFF; cdr3_nt: TGTGCCAGCAATGGCGGATTGTGGGGCGTCACTGAAGCTTTCTTT
d_call: -; clone_size: -; j_call: TRBJ1-5; v_call: TRBV7-2; cdr3_aa: CASGKNSGGRQHF; cdr3_nt: TGTGCCAGCGGCAAGAATTCGGGGGGGCGGCAGCATTTT
d_call: -; clone_size: once; j_call: TRBJ2-7; v_call: TRBV28; cdr3_aa: CASSGHYEQYF; cdr3_nt: TGTGCCAGCAGTGGGCACTACGAGCAGTACTTC
d_call: TRBD2; clone_size: -; j_call: TRBJ2-1; v_call: TRBV19; cdr3_aa: CASSGDGVLGLSYNEQFF; cdr3_nt: TGTGCCAGTAGTGGGGACGGGGTTCTGGGACTATCATACAATGAGCAGTTCTTC
d_call: -; clone_size: -; j_call: TRBJ2-7; v_call: TRBV28; cdr3_aa: CASSSTIPYEQYF; cdr3_nt: TGTGCCAGCAGCTCTACTATTCCCTACGAGCAGTACTTC
d_call: -; clone_size: -; j_call: TRBJ2-5; v_call: TRBV7-6; cdr3_aa: CASSSATTGLQETQYF; cdr3_nt: TGTGCCAGCAGCTCCGCCACTACCGGCCTCCAAGAGACCCAGTACTTC
d_call: TRBD1; clone_size: -; j_call: TRBJ1-6; v_call: TRBV25-1; cdr3_aa: CASSGTGVNSPLHF; cdr3_nt: TGTGCCAGCAGTGGGACAGGGGTTAATTCACCCCTCCACTTT
d_call: TRBD1; clone_size: -; j_call: TRBJ1-5; v_call: TRBV25-1; cdr3_aa: CASSGPGQLSNQPQHF; cdr3_nt: TGTGCCAGCAGTGGACCGGGACAGTTGAGCAATCAGCCCCAGCATTTT
d_call: TRBD1; clone_size: -; j_call: TRBJ1-1; v_call: TRBV28; cdr3_aa: CASSFPRGMNTEAFF; cdr3_nt: TGTGCCAGCAGTTTCCCCAGGGGGATGAACACTGAAGCTTTCTTT
d_call: -; clone_size: -; j_call: TRBJ1-6; v_call: TRBV29-1; cdr3_aa: CSVAGALNSPLHF; cdr3_nt: TGCAGCGTTGCAGGGGCCCTTAATTCACCCCTCCACTTT
d_call: -; clone_size: -; j_call: TRBJ2-7; v_call: TRBV7-9; cdr3_aa: CASSLTGGYEQYF; cdr3_nt: TGTGCCAGCAGCTTGACAGGAGGCTACGAGCAGTACTTC
d_call: TRBD2; clone_size: -; j_call: TRBJ2-2; v_call: TRBV6-5; cdr3_aa: CASSPVRGSGELFF; cdr3_nt: TGTGCCAGCAGTCCTGTGCGGGGGTCCGGGGAGCTGTTTTTT
d_call: TRBD1; clone_size: -; j_call: TRBJ1-2; v_call: TRBV19; cdr3_aa: CASSFWGQRFNYGYTF; cdr3_nt: TGTGCCAGTAGTTTCTGGGGACAGCGTTTTAACTATGGCTACACCTTC
d_call: -; clone_size: -; j_call: TRBJ1-3; v_call: TRBV5-1; cdr3_aa: CASSLDGGAAGNTIYF; cdr3_nt: TGCGCCAGCAGCTTGGACGGAGGGGCTGCTGGAAACACCATATATTTT
d_call: -; clone_size: -; j_call: TRBJ2-4; v_call: TRBV28; cdr3_aa: CASRGNGAILPKNIQYF; cdr3_nt: TGTGCCAGCCGAGGTAATGGGGCCATTCTACCCAAAAACATTCAGTACTTC
d_call: -; clone_size: -; j_call: TRBJ2-7; v_call: TRBV2; cdr3_aa: CASGQWEQYF; cdr3_nt: TGTGCCAGCGGCCAGTGGGAGCAGTACTTC
d_call: TRBD2; clone_size: -; j_call: TRBJ2-1; v_call: TRBV27; cdr3_aa: CASSLILRLAGLGWTYNEQFF; cdr3_nt: TGTGCCAGCAGTTTAATTCTGAGGCTAGCGGGCCTGGGATGGACCTACAATGAGCAGTTCTTC
d_call: TRBD1; clone_size: -; j_call: TRBJ1-2; v_call: TRBV5-6; cdr3_aa: CASRGDSRLYGYTF; cdr3_nt: TGTGCCAGCAGGGGGGACAGCCGACTTTATGGCTACACCTTC
d_call: -; clone_size: -; j_call: TRBJ2-1; v_call: TRBV7-3; cdr3_aa: CASSSGGTTNNEQFF; cdr3_nt: TGTGCCAGCAGCTCAGGGGGGACGACCAACAATGAGCAGTTCTTC
d_call: -; clone_size: -; j_call: TRBJ2-7; v_call: TRBV6-1; cdr3_aa: CASRDREGNEQYF; cdr3_nt: TGTGCCAGCAGGGACAGGGAGGGTAACGAGCAGTACTTC
d_call: -; clone_size: -; j_call: TRBJ1-1; v_call: TRBV9; cdr3_aa: CASSVGVAANTEAFF; cdr3_nt: TGTGCCAGCAGCGTAGGTGTAGCAGCGAACACTGAAGCTTTCTTT
d_call: TRBD1; clone_size: -; j_call: TRBJ1-1; v_call: TRBV30; cdr3_aa: CAWINLGGQGPTEAFF; cdr3_nt: TGTGCCTGGATTAATCTGGGAGGACAGGGACCGACTGAAGCTTTCTTT
d_call: -; clone_size: -; j_call: TRBJ1-2; v_call: TRBV18; cdr3_aa: CASSLQGYGYTF; cdr3_nt: TGTGCCAGCTCCCTCCAGGGCTATGGCTACACCTTC
d_call: -; clone_size: -; j_call: TRBJ2-2; v_call: TRBV10-1; cdr3_aa: CASSARTDNTGELFF; cdr3_nt: TGCGCCAGCAGTGCCCGGACAGACAACACCGGGGAGCTGTTTTTT
d_call: TRBD1; clone_size: -; j_call: TRBJ1-6; v_call: TRBV6-6; cdr3_aa: CASSYGTGGSPLHF; cdr3_nt: TGTGCCAGCAGTTACGGGACAGGGGGTTCACCCCTCCACTTT
d_call: TRBD2; clone_size: -; j_call: TRBJ2-7; v_call: TRBV4-2; cdr3_aa: CASSISGKEQYF; cdr3_nt: TGTGCCAGCAGCATAAGCGGGAAAGAGCAGTACTTC